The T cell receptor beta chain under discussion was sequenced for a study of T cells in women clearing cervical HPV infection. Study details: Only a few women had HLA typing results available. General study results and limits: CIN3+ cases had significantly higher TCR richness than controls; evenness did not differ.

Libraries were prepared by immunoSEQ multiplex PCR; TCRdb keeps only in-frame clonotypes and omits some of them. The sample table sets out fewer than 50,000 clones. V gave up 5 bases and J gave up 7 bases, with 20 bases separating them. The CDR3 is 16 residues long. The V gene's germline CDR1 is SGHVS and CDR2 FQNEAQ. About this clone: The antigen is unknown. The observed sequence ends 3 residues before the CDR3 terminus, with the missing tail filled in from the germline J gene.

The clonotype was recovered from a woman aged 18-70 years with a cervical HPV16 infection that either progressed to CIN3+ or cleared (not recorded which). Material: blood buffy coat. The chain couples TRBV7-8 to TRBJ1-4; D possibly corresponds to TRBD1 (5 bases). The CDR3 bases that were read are TGTGCCAGCAGCCCGCGGGGAGGGGCCATGTCTGAAAAA. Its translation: CASSPRGGAMSEK. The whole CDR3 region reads CASSPRGGAMSEKLFF.